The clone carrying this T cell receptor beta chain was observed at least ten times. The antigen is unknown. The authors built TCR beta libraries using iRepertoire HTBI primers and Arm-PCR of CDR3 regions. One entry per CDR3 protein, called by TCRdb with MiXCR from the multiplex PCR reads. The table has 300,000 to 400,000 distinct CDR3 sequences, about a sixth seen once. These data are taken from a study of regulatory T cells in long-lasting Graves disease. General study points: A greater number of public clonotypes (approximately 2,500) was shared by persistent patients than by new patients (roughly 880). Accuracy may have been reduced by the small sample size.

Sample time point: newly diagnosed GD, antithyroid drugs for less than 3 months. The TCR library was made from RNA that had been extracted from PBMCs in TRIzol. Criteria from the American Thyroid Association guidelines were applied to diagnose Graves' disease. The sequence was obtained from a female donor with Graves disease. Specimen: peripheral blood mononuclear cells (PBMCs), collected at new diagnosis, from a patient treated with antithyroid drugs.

The DNA for the CDR3 is TGTGCCAGCAGTGCGCCCCCCAAGGGGGCGACCCCCAATGAGCAGTTCTTC. The encoded protein is CASSAPPKGATPNEQFF. The rearrangement uses TRBV12-3 or TRBV12-4 and TRBJ2-1; 7 positions match TRBD1. Trimming cost V 5 bases and J 6 bases; bases outside gene matches: 16. This CDR3 region has 17 residues.